The sequence of this T cell receptor beta chain was determined in a study of T cells expressing NK-cell markers (dated by TCRdb to 2018 to 2021). About the full investigation: In sorted CD3+CD56+NKG2C+, CD3+CD56+NKG2C- and CD3+CD56-NKG2C+ T-cell subsets from 8 or 9 donors, TCR beta-chain repertoires were profiled. The study sequenced eight donors, all healthy volunteers chosen at random: three men and five women. Illumina HiSeq 2000/2500, MiSeq or NextSeq was used to sequence libraries as 2 x 150 bp reads. Seven of the eight sequenced donors were HCMV-seropositive and one was HCMV-seronegative. The investigation overall reported the following: Those dominant clonotypes were again the most abundant among CD3+CD56-NKG2C+ cells in a handful of donors, at roughly 25-65%. It remained unclear whether the expanded NKG2C-expressing T cell clones were specific for HCMV antigens. For roughly six donors, the dominant CD3+CD56+NKG2C+ clonotypes were among the top 10 CD8+ clonotypes and accounted for roughly 1.0-8% of CD8+ T cells.

The germline V gene provides CDR1 LGHNA and CDR2 YSLEER. There are 16 amino acids in the CDR3, from cysteine to phenylalanine inclusive. Nucleotide data are not available. In regard to this clonotype: Its antigen has not been determined.

To determine HCMV serostatus, a commercial ELISA kit was used to detect HCMV-specific IgG in serum. Peripheral blood mononuclear cells were isolated from blood by Ficoll density gradient centrifugation. Sequencing used an Illumina HiSeq 2000. TCR beta cDNA libraries were prepared using 5'RACE template switching, which introduced a universal primer site and unique molecular identifiers. Priming for cDNA synthesis came from the TCR beta constant segment, and two successive PCR amplification steps followed. On the study's bioinformatics: Reads were demultiplexed and grouped by UMI with MIGEC, and clonotypes were assembled and quantified with MiTCR. To exclude erroneous sequences, only TCR cDNA sequences supported by at least two reads were retained. The tcR package was used for downstream repertoire analysis, and clonotypes were matched between fractions using CDR3 nucleotide sequence together with V segment. VDJmatch was used to annotate antigen specificity against VDJdb, with one amino acid substitution in CDR3 permitted. With the reads reprocessed by TCRdb, a single entry stands for each CDR3 protein sequence and no DNA is reported. TCRdb assigned the V and J calls; the authors' analysis was not used. This sample's table has entries for around 100,000 distinct CDR3 sequences. Approximately 18% of the sample is held by the ten biggest clonotypes.

The TCR was taken from a woman between 18 and 70 years old in good health. Sample: blood T cells: a sorted CD56 or NKG2C T cell subset, CD4+ or CD8+ T cells, or bulk PBMC T cells (not recorded which). This receptor chain uses TRBV4-3 and TRBJ2-1; the TCRdb D gene call, TRBD1, has no DNA to confirm it. CDR3 sequence: CASSQGTGGMYNEQFF.